Listed below are T cell receptor beta chains from one sample, sequenced in a study of T cells after yellow fever vaccination. Using its own MiXCR run on the 5' RACE reads, TCRdb lists one record per CDR3 protein. The repertoire consists of approximately 32,000 distinct CDR3 sequences, with roughly 10% occurring once and the leading ten covering 12%. Sequencing was performed on PBMCs, either bulk or a sorted T-cell subset (CD4+, CD8+, memory, or dextramer-sorted; not recorded which), taken approximately 15 days after the first yellow fever vaccination. The receptors were gathered from a man aged 18-30 years who received the YFV17D yellow fever vaccine. Both conserved end residues are part of each CDR3. The D gene is left open where the match is weak. Expanded clones get a size class; other rows say once, few or many, or leave the size out.

D	V	length	size	J	CDR3	DNA
-	TRBV20-1	14	many	TRBJ2-2	CSARVSANTGELFF	TGCAGTGCTAGAGTGTCGGCAAACACCGGGGAGCTGTTTTTT
-	TRBV11-2	13	many	TRBJ2-5	CASRVATQETQYF	TGTGCCAGCAGAGTGGCGACCCAAGAGACCCAGTACTTC
-	TRBV7-2	13	many	TRBJ1-2	CASNLQRGGGYTF	TGTGCCAGCAACTTACAGAGGGGTGGCGGCTACACCTTC
-	TRBV5-1	13	many	TRBJ2-7	CASSLEVSYEQYF	TGCGCCAGCAGCTTGGAGGTCTCCTACGAGCAGTACTTC
-	TRBV12-3/TRBV12-4	14	many	TRBJ2-7	CASTWTEGGHEQYF	TGTGCCAGCACCTGGACGGAAGGCGGACACGAGCAGTACTTC
-	TRBV12-3/TRBV12-4	14	many	TRBJ2-5	CASSPVGVGETQYF	TGTGCCAGCAGCCCGGTCGGGGTGGGGGAGACCCAGTACTTC
-	TRBV24-1	13	many	TRBJ2-3	CATSDPVVYTQYF	TGTGCCACCAGTGATCCGGTTGTGTATACGCAGTATTTT
-	TRBV28	13	-	TRBJ2-1	CASGISGYNEQFF	TGTGCCAGCGGAATTTCAGGATACAATGAGCAGTTCTTC
TRBD1	TRBV20-1	16	many	TRBJ1-6	CSAFSRQGMSWSPLHF	TGCAGTGCCTTTTCCCGACAGGGGATGAGTTGGTCACCCCTCCACTTT
TRBD1	TRBV6-4	16	many	TRBJ2-3	CASSPGTGGPTDTQYF	TGTGCCAGCAGTCCCGGGACAGGGGGCCCCACAGATACGCAGTATTTT
TRBD1	TRBV6-5	15	many	TRBJ1-4	CASRRGGGIWEKLFF	TGTGCCAGCAGGCGGGGAGGGGGCATTTGGGAAAAACTGTTTTTT
TRBD2	TRBV20-1	16	many	TRBJ2-1	CSARGNVLAGGGEQFF	TGCAGTGCTAGAGGCAACGTACTAGCGGGGGGAGGGGAGCAGTTCTTC
-	TRBV20-1	16	many	TRBJ2-3	CSAKDSSYFNTDTQYF	TGCAGTGCTAAAGATAGTTCGTATTTCAACACAGATACGCAGTATTTT
-	TRBV6-2/TRBV6-3	14	many	TRBJ2-5	CASSYSGTSGTQYF	TGTGCCAGCAGTTACTCAGGGACTTCTGGGACCCAGTACTTC
TRBD2	TRBV9	16	many	TRBJ2-2	CASSPRIAGGTGELFF	TGTGCCAGCAGCCCTCGTATAGCGGGGGGCACCGGGGAGCTGTTTTTT
TRBD2	TRBV7-9	17	many	TRBJ2-3	CASSFARLAGSVDTQYF	TGTGCCAGCAGCTTCGCTAGACTAGCGGGGTCGGTAGATACGCAGTATTTT